The sequence of this TCR beta chain was determined in a study of T-cell reconstitution after alpha-beta-depleted transplantation in children. Study-wide findings and caveats: Several hundred expanded graft clones reportedly were the source of alpha-beta T cells about two months after transplant. Newly generated T cells supplied most T-cell counts and diversity one year post-transplant. After transplant, high TCRbeta diversity at day 60 in some patients arose from surviving recipient T cells and thymic progenitors.

For TCRbeta, the library was prepared with unique molecular identifiers. Each CDR3 protein gets one entry after TCRdb re-called the PCR reads with MiXCR. The sample carries some 150,000 distinct CDR3 sequences, around 8.5% recorded once. This clonotype was seen a handful of times. Its antigen is as yet unknown. Deletions cut 6 bases from V and 9 bases from J, with 20 bases between. The CDR3 covers 13 residues. In germline, CDR1 is DFQATT, CDR2 SNEGSKA (reference sequence). The chain has TRBV20-1 and TRBJ1-2; a possible D gene is TRBD1 (5 bases). This receptor was identified in a female patient aged 2-9 years who had a stem cell transplant for congenital amegakaryocytic thrombocytopenia, so the T cells may come from the graft donor. The specimen was PBMCs, mostly from graft donor cells, collected 180 days after TCRalphabeta/CD19-depleted stem cell transplant. CDR3 DNA sequence: TGCAGTGCCGTTTATGGGGCCCGTAGGAGCTACACCTTC. This encodes CSAVYGARRSYTF.